Presented here are 31 T cell receptor beta chains from one specimen sequenced in a study of lymphopenia after photon versus proton radiotherapy. Generated by immunoSEQ multiplex PCR, the TCRdb table keeps only in-frame clones and is missing some. The sample lists 25,000 to 40,000 clones; nearly 85% were seen once. Sequencing was performed on peripheral blood, taken from a patient treated with proton-based radiotherapy. These receptors all come from a woman in her 70s with pancreatic cancer.

The V call is TRBV5-1, the J call TRBJ1-2, with TRBD1 identical over 9 bases. This CDR3 is built from 15 residues. Germline CDR1 SGHRS, CDR2 YFSETQ. V lost 3 bases, J lost 4 bases, and 7 bases stayed unmatched. For the CDR3, the DNA is TGCGCCAGCAGCTCCGGGACAGGGACCTTCTATGGCTACACCTTC. Its protein product is CASSSGTGTFYGYTF.

The J gene is TRBJ2-1, the V gene TRBV7-2; D is uncertain. This CDR3 spans 12 amino acids. Germline V gene data show CDR1 as SGHTA and CDR2 as FQGNSA. Trimming left V 1 base short and J 7 bases short, with 5 bases between. CDR3 nucleotides: TGTGCCAGCAGCTTAGTCGCGAATGAGCAGTTCTTC. Amino acids: CASSLVANEQFF.

The chain has TRBV11-1 and TRBJ1-1; TRBD1 matches 9 bases. Germline CDR1 is SGHAT and CDR2 is FQDESV (reference sequence). This CDR3 region has 17 residues. After removal of 5 bases from V and 3 bases from J, the junction contained 13 bases not matched to a gene. The CDR3 sequence: CASSPGIQGARDTEAFF. The CDR3 bases are TGTGCCAGCAGCCCCGGCATACAGGGGGCGCGGGACACTGAAGCTTTCTTT. The full variable domain, with the rest looked up from reference TRBV11-1 and TRBJ1-1, is EAEVAQSPRYKITEKSQAVAFWCDPISGHATLYWYRQILGQGPELLVQFQDESVVDDSQLPKDRFSAERLKGVDSTLKIQPAELGDSAMYLCASSPGIQGARDTEAFFGQGTRLTVV.

This chain uses TRBV27 with TRBJ2-7, with 9 bases aligning to TRBD1. The CDR3 is 15 residues long. CDR1 is MNHEY and CDR2 is SMNVEV in the germline V gene (reference sequence). J was trimmed by 5 bases and V by 6 bases; bases with no gene match: 11. CDR3 protein: CASRVPGTGCDEQYF. For the CDR3, the DNA is TGTGCCAGCAGGGTTCCCGGGACAGGGTGCGACGAGCAGTACTTC.

This clone was counted once. The J gene is TRBJ2-6, the V gene TRBV7-3, with 12 bases fitting TRBD1. Trimming at V came to 4 bases and at J to 2 bases, leaving 3 bases not matched to a gene. The CDR3 has 17 residues. Germline-derived CDR1 and CDR2 are SGHTA and FQGTGA. The CDR3 nucleotides read TGTGCCAGCAGCTCAGGGACAGGGGGCGCTGGGGCCAACGTCCTGACTTTC. Protein: CASSSGTGGAGANVLTF.

The rearrangement uses TRBV12-5 and TRBJ2-1, with unresolved D. Germline CDR1 and CDR2: LGHNT and FRNRAP. V was clipped by 5 bases and J by 9 bases, with 14 bases between them. The CDR3 totals 13 residues. The DNA of the CDR3 is TGTGCTAGTGGTCCTCGGGTTTCCGGTGAGCAGTTCTTC. Amino acids: CASGPRVSGEQFF.

The chain employs TRBV19 and TRBJ2-1; maybe TRBD2 (6 bases). V was cut by 5 bases and J by 11 bases, with 13 bases left in between. This CDR3 region has 12 residues. Germline V CDR1 and CDR2: LNHDA, SQIVND (reference sequence). This chain's CDR3 is CASSPIAEKQFF. The CDR3 DNA follows: TGTGCCAGTAGTCCGATAGCGGAAAAGCAGTTCTTC.

As DNA, the CDR3 is TGTGCCAGCAGCTCCCAGGGGTCTGAGCAGTTCTTC. It is translated as CASSSQGSEQFF. The V and J genes are TRBV7-3 and TRBJ2-1; TRBD1 is a possible D gene (6 bases). The CDR3 extends over 12 amino acids. The germline CDR1 and CDR2 sequences are SGHTA and FQGTGA. Between the trimmed V and J ends, which lost 4 bases and 9 bases, there was a span of 10 bases.

V is TRBV19 and J is TRBJ1-2; D ambiguous. Trimming took 9 bases from V and 0 from J, leaving 14 bases between them. Germline CDR1 LNHDA, CDR2 SQIVND (reference sequence). This CDR3 contains 14 residues. For the CDR3, the DNA is TGTGCCAGCAAACAGCCCTCTTCTAACTATGGCTACACCTTC. This encodes CASKQPSSNYGYTF.

The chain carries TRBV5-1 and TRBJ2-7; D assignment may be TRBD1 or TRBD2 (5 bases each). V was shortened by 0 bases and J by 6 bases, with 13 bases between the two germline ends. Germline loops: CDR1 SGHRS, CDR2 YFSETQ. This CDR3 spans 14 amino acids. The CDR3 nucleotides read TGCGCCAGCAGCTTGGTCGGGGCTCAGAGCGAGCAGTACTTC. Amino acid sequence: CASSLVGAQSEQYF.

CDR3 sequence reads: CASRGGMNTEAFF. CDR3 sequence (DNA): TGTGCCAGCAGAGGGGGCATGAACACTGAAGCTTTCTTT. The chain recombines TRBV28 with TRBJ1-1, with 7 bases lining up with TRBD1. The CDR3 is 13 amino acids. V dropped 6 bases and J dropped 0; count of bases not matched to a gene: 1. From germline, CDR1 is MDHEN and CDR2 SYDVKM. The variable domain in full, with the rest retrieved from reference TRBV28 and TRBJ1-1, is DVKVTQSSRYLVKRTGEKVFLECVQDMDHENMFWYRQDPGLGLRLIYFSYDVKMKEKGDIPEGYSVSREKKERFSLILESASTNQTSMYLCASRGGMNTEAFFGQGTRLTVV.

The chain combines TRBV19 with TRBJ2-1; no clear D gene. This CDR3 is 16 amino acids long. The germline V gene encodes CDR1 LNHDA and CDR2 SQIVND (reference sequence). V lost 7 bases to trimming and J lost 8 bases, with 24 bases between them. CDR3 residues: CASISPREWLYHEQFF. DNA for the CDR3: TGTGCCAGTATATCCCCCCGAGAGTGGTTATATCATGAGCAGTTCTTC.

This clone was observed a few times. The chain links TRBV7-2 to TRBJ2-7, with TRBD1 matching over 9 bases. Per germline, CDR1 SGHTA and CDR2 FQGNSA. The CDR3 runs to 15 residues. Trimming took 5 bases from V and 2 from J; bases not matched to a gene: 7. This chain's CDR3 is CASSRDRERTYEQYF. The CDR3 DNA reads as TGTGCCAGCAGCCGGGACAGGGAGAGGACCTACGAGCAGTACTTC. The full variable domain, with the rest looked up from reference TRBV7-2 and TRBJ2-7, is GAGVSQSPSNKVTEKGKDVELRCDPISGHTALYWYRQSLGQGLEFLIYFQGNSAPDKSGLPSDRFSAERTGGSVSTLTIQRTQQEDSAVYLCASSRDRERTYEQYFGPGTRLTVT.

This chain uses TRBV27 with TRBJ2-7; 11 positions match TRBD1. The CDR3 runs to 16 residues. V trimming: 8 bases; J trimming: 2 bases; junction bases outside the gene matches: 11. Germline loops: CDR1 MNHEY, CDR2 SMNVEV (reference sequence). As DNA, the CDR3 is TGTGCCAGCGGCACCGGGACAGGGGGTTTGACCTACGAGCAGTACTTC. Protein sequence: CASGTGTGGLTYEQYF.

V is TRBV27 and J is TRBJ2-1, with D perhaps TRBD2 (6 bases). This CDR3 spans 16 amino acids. CDR1 is MNHEY and CDR2 is SMNVEV in the germline V gene (reference sequence). V lost 0 bases, J lost 4 bases, and 13 bases lay in between. The CDR3 DNA follows: TGTGCCAGCAGTTTATCGGCGGGAATGATTTACAATGAGCAGTTCTTC. This sequence encodes CASSLSAGMIYNEQFF.

This clone was detected only once. The V gene is TRBV19, the J gene TRBJ2-1; 9 positions match TRBD2. CDR1 and CDR2 from the germline V gene are LNHDA and SQIVND (reference sequence). The CDR3 has 14 residues. V lost 3 bases, J lost 9 bases, and 6 bases stayed unmatched. CDR3 amino acids: CASSMFSGSVEQFF. In nucleotides, the CDR3 is TGTGCCAGTAGTATGTTTAGCGGGAGTGTTGAGCAGTTCTTC.

This sequence joins TRBV5-4 and TRBJ1-2; 8 nucleotides agree with TRBD1. Germline V gene sequence: CDR1 SGHNT, CDR2 YYREEE (reference sequence). Losses at the gene ends were 3 bases for V and 7 bases for J; bases not matched to a gene: 5. The CDR3 is 13 amino acids. CDR3 in amino acids: CASSSDRGIGYTF. The CDR3 DNA reads TGTGCCAGCAGCTCTGACAGGGGAATTGGCTACACCTTC.

The chain carries TRBV7-9 and TRBJ2-1, with 7 bases fitting TRBD2. The CDR3 has 17 amino acids. The V gene's germline CDR1 is SEHNR and CDR2 FQNEAQ (reference sequence). J gave up 8 bases and V 4 bases, and 17 bases lay outside the gene matches. The CDR3 coding sequence is TGTGCCAGCAGCTCGGCCCACGGTGTGGGGGAGGGAGATGAGCAGTTCTTC. Protein product: CASSSAHGVGEGDEQFF.

The gene calls are TRBV7-3 and TRBJ1-1, with D unclear. With 2 bases removed from V and 0 bases from J, the gap between germline ends came to 10 bases. Germline CDR1 SGHTA, CDR2 FQGTGA. CDR3 size: 15 residues. CDR3 bases: TGTGCCAGCAGCTTACGAGGATCTCTGAACACTGAAGCTTTCTTT. The encoded protein is CASSLRGSLNTEAFF.

This rearrangement joins TRBV7-9 to TRBJ1-6, with D uncertain. Germline values: CDR1 SEHNR, CDR2 FQNEAQ (reference sequence). The CDR3 is made up of 13 amino acids. V lost 4 bases, J lost 9 bases, and 10 bases lay in between. CDR3 amino acids: CASSSHSLSPLHF. DNA for the CDR3: TGTGCCAGCAGCTCCCACAGCCTTTCACCCCTCCACTTT.

The J gene is TRBJ2-1, the V gene TRBV5-6, with D possibly called TRBD1 or TRBD2 (5 bases each). The V gene lost 5 bases and the J gene lost 10 bases, with 10 bases spanning the gap. Germline CDR1 is SGHDT and CDR2 is YYEEEE. The CDR3 consists of 11 residues. CDR3 residues: CASRLGVEQFF. The DNA for the CDR3 is TGTGCCAGCAGACTAGGGGTGGAGCAGTTCTTC.

CDR3 DNA sequence: TGTGCCAGCAGTTATAGACAGGGGGCAAGCGAGCAGTACTTC. This sequence encodes CASSYRQGASEQYF. J is TRBJ2-7 and V is TRBV6-5, with 10 nucleotides matching TRBD1. The V segment lost 3 bases and the J segment 6 bases; nucleotides outside the gene matches: 5. The CDR3 loop spans 14 amino acids. Germline lookup yields CDR1 MNHEY and CDR2 SVGAGI.

This clone showed up just once. The chain employs TRBV30 and TRBJ1-5; a weak D match, TRBD1 (6 bases). This CDR3 contains 14 residues. V lost 1 base, J lost 6 bases, and 13 bases lay in between. CDR1 and CDR2 from the germline V gene are GTSNPN and SVGIG (reference sequence). CDR3 bases: TGTGCCTGGAGTGGTGGGGGGCCTGGTCAGCCCCAGCATTTT. As protein: CAWSGGGPGQPQHF.

This sequence joins TRBV28 and TRBJ2-1, with 7 nucleotides matching TRBD1. Per the germline V gene, CDR1 is MDHEN and CDR2 is SYDVKM. Germline trimming cut 2 bases from V and 4 bases from J; bases unmatched to any gene: 2. The CDR3 covers 14 residues. CDR3 region: CASSLPQGYNEQFF. CDR3 coding DNA: TGTGCCAGCAGTTTACCACAGGGGTACAATGAGCAGTTCTTC.

The chain links TRBV7-2 to TRBJ2-6; D remains unclear. CDR3 length: 15 amino acids. Looked up from germline, CDR1 is SGHTA and CDR2 is FQGNSA. V was pared by 5 bases and J by 0 bases, with 8 bases between. CDR3 bases: TGTGCCAGCAGCACGACTCTCTCTGGGGCCAACGTCCTGACTTTC. Translated: CASSTTLSGANVLTF.

This sequence joins TRBV19 and TRBJ2-3, with D possibly being TRBD2 (6 bases). V lost 5 bases and J lost 4, with 16 bases in between. The CDR3 has 15 amino acids. The V gene's germline CDR1 is LNHDA and CDR2 SQIVND (reference sequence). The CDR3 loop is CASSLTREWSDTQYF. CDR3 in DNA: TGTGCCAGTAGTCTGACTAGAGAGTGGTCAGATACGCAGTATTTT.

This chain connects TRBV7-2 to TRBJ2-5; 12 bases fit TRBD2. The CDR3 is made up of 17 amino acids. The ends lost 2 bases at V and 5 bases at J; junction bases unmatched: 9. The germline V gene encodes CDR1 SGHTA and CDR2 FQGNSA. CDR3 residues: CASSLLGTSGLLETQYF. DNA for the CDR3: TGTGCCAGCAGCTTATTAGGGACTAGCGGGCTTCTGGAGACCCAGTACTTC. Using reference TRBV7-2 and TRBJ2-5 for the parts outside the CDR3, the full variable domain is GAGVSQSPSNKVTEKGKDVELRCDPISGHTALYWYRQSLGQGLEFLIYFQGNSAPDKSGLPSDRFSAERTGGSVSTLTIQRTQQEDSAVYLCASSLLGTSGLLETQYFGPGTRLLVL.

This clone was detected only once. The V and J genes are TRBV7-9 and TRBJ1-1; D is uncertain. Trimming took 1 base from V and 0 from J, leaving 6 bases between them. The germline V gene has CDR1 SEHNR and CDR2 FQNEAQ (reference sequence). This CDR3 contains 14 residues. The CDR3 sequence: CASSLDSMNTEAFF. The CDR3 DNA follows: TGTGCCAGCAGCTTAGACAGTATGAACACTGAAGCTTTCTTT.

The rearrangement uses TRBV30 and TRBJ2-3, with 10 positions matching TRBD2. CDR3 size: 15 residues. Germline-derived CDR1 and CDR2 are GTSNPN and SVGIG (reference sequence). Germline trimming cut 1 base from V and 4 bases from J; bases unmatched to any gene: 5. CDR3 nucleotide sequence: TGTGCCTGGAGTGACCTAGCGGGAGTAGCAGATACGCAGTATTTT. Translated, it gives CAWSDLAGVADTQYF.

This clone was counted between two and nine times. The J gene is TRBJ1-2, the V gene TRBV7-2; the D gene is possibly TRBD1 (6 bases). Germline CDR1 and CDR2: SGHTA and FQGNSA. The CDR3 length is 16 residues. V was cut by 0 bases and J by 3 bases, with 14 bases left in between. The CDR3 DNA is TGTGCCAGCAGCTTAGCGTCGCGGGGGCTGGACTATGGCTACACCTTC. This translates into CASSLASRGLDYGYTF.

The chain is built from TRBV27 and TRBJ2-7, with D possibly matching TRBD2 (6 bases). Germline V gives CDR1 MNHEY, CDR2 SMNVEV (reference sequence). This CDR3 has 13 amino acids. The germline V and J ends were trimmed by 3 bases and 4 bases, with 10 bases remaining between them. CDR3 DNA: TGTGCCAGCAGTTTCTCTGGGGGGTACGAGCAGTACTTC. It translates to CASSFSGGYEQYF.